Given below is one T cell receptor (beta chain) in context. Germline V gene lookup returns CDR1 LGHNA and CDR2 YNFKEQ. The CDR3 totals 13 residues. Trimming cost V 1 base and J 3 bases, with 6 bases left between them. This sample was taken from a study of blood T cell repertoires in COVID-19. Sequencing used immunoSEQ multiplex PCR; TCRdb keeps in-frame clones, though not all of them. The table has 310,000 or so clones, nearly 90% seen once; the top ten hold around 6%. Material for sequencing was PBMCs or T cells enriched from blood (not recorded which). The origin of this receptor is a woman in her 30s who had recovered from COVID-19. V gene TRBV4-2 combines with J gene TRBJ1-2; no clear D gene. The CDR3 loop is CASSQVSDYGYTF. DNA for the CDR3: TGTGCCAGCAGCCAAGTCAGCGACTATGGCTACACCTTC.